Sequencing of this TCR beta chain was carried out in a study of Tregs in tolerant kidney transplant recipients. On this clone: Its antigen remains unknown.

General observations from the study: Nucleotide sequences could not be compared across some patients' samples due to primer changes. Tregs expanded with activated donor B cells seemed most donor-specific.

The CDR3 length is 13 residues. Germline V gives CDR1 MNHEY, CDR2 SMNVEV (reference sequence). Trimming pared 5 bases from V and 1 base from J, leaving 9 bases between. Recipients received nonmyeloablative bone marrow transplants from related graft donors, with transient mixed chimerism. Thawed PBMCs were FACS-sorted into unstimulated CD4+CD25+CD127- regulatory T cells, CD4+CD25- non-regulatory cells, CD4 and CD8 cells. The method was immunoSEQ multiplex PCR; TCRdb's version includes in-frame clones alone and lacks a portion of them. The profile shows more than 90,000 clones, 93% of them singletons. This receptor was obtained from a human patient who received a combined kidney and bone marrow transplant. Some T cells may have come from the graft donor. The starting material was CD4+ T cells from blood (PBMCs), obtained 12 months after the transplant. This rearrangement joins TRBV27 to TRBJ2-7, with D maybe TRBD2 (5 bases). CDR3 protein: CASSPWTSYEQYF. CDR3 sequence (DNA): TGTGCCAGCAGTCCCTGGACTTCCTACGAGCAGTACTTC.